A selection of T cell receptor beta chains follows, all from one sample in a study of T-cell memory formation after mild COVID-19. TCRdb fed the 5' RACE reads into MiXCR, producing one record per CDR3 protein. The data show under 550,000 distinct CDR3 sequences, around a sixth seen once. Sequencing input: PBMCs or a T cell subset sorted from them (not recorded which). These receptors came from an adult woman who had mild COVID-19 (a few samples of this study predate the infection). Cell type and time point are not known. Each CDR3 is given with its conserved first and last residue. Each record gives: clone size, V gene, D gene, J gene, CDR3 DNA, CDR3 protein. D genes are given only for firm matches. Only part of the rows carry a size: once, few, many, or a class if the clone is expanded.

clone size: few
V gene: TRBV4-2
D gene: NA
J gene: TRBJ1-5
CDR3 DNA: TGTGCCAGCAGCCAATCGGTCGTCAATCAGCCCCAGCATTTT
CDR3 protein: CASSQSVVNQPQHF

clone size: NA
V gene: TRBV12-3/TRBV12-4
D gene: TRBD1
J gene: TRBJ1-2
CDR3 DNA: TGTGCCAGCACCCCGGGACAGGGTCCTAACTATGGCTACACCTTC
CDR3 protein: CASTPGQGPNYGYTF

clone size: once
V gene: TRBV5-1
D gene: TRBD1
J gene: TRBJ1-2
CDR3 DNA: TGCGCCAGCAGCTCAGGGGGTACCAACTATGGCTACACCTTC
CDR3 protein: CASSSGGTNYGYTF

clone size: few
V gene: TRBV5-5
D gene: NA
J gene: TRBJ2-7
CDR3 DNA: TGTGCCAGCAGCCTCGAACTCCCCAGAGGGTCCTACGAGCAGTACTTC
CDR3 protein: CASSLELPRGSYEQYF

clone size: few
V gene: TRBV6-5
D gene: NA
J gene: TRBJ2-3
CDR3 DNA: TGTGCCAGCAGCCACACCGGGACGGGCATAGGGACGCAGTATTTT
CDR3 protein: CASSHTGTGIGTQYF

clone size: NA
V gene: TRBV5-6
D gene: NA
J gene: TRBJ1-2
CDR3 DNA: TGTGCCAGCACCTTGAATAACTATGGCTACACCTTC
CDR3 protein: CASTLNNYGYTF

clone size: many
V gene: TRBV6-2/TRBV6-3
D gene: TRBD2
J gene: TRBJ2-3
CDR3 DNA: TGTGCCAGCATTGGACTAGAATCTTTTTATACGCAGTATTTT
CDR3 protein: CASIGLESFYTQYF

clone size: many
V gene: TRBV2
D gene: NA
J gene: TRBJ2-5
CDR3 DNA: TGTGCCAGCAGTGCAGGGGCTCAAGAGACCCAGTACTTC
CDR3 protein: CASSAGAQETQYF

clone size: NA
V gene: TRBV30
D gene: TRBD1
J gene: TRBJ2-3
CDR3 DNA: TGTGCCTGGAGCGCCGGGACAGGGAACACAGATACGCAGTATTTT
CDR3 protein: CAWSAGTGNTDTQYF

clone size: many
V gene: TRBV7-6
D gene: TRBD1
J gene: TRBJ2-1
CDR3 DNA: TGTGCCAGCAGCTCCAGGGGGAATGAGCAGTTCTTC
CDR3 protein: CASSSRGNEQFF

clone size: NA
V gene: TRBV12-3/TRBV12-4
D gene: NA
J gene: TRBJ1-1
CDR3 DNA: TGTGCCAGCAGTTTACGGACGGATGGTGAAGCTTTCTTT
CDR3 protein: CASSLRTDGEAFF

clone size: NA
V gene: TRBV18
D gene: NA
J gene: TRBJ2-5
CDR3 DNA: TGTGCCACCGCCGGTGGGGTGTCGGAGACCCAGTACTTC
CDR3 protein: CATAGGVSETQYF

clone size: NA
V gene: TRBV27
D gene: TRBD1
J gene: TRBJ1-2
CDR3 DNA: TGTGCCAGCAGTTTACGCCCCGGGACAGGGGTTGGCTACACCTTC
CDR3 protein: CASSLRPGTGVGYTF

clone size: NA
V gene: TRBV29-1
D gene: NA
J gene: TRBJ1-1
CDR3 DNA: TGCAGCGCCTCAGGGTACGAAGCTTTCTTT
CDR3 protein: CSASGYEAFF

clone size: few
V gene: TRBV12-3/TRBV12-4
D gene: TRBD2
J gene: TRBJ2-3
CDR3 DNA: TGTGCCAGCAGTTTAAGCCCGTCGGTAGCGGGAGTTATGACAGATACGCAGTATTTT
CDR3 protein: CASSLSPSVAGVMTDTQYF

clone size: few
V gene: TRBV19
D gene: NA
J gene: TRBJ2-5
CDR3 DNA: TGTGCCAGTAGTGCGACAGACCAAGAGACCCAGTACTTC
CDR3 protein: CASSATDQETQYF

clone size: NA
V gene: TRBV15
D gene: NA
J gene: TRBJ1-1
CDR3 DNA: TGTGCCACCAGCAGAGATCGGGCCGATCCAGAAGCTTTCTTT
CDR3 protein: CATSRDRADPEAFF

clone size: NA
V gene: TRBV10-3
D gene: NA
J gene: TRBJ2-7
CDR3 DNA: TGTGCCATCAGGGACAGCTCCTACGAGCAGTACTTC
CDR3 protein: CAIRDSSYEQYF

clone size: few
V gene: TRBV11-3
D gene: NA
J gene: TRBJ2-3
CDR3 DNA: TGTGCCAGCAGCCCCTTCGGCCAAAGCACAGATACGCAGTATTTT
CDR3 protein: CASSPFGQSTDTQYF

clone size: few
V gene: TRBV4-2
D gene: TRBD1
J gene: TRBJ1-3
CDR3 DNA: TGTGCCAGCAGCCAGGACTACAGGGGGTCAGGGAACACCATATATTTT
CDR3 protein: CASSQDYRGSGNTIYF

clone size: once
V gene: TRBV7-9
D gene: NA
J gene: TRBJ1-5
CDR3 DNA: TGTGCCAGCAGCTTAGGGGGCCGTGACAATCAGCCCCAGCATTTT
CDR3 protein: CASSLGGRDNQPQHF

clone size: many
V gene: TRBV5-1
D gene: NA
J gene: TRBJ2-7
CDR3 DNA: TGCGCCAGCAGCCCAGGAGCAGGAATCAGGAACGAGCAGTACTTC
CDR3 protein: CASSPGAGIRNEQYF

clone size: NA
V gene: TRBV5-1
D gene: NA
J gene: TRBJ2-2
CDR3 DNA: TGCGCCAGCACAGAGGAGACAGTGCAGGCCGGGGAGCTGTTTTTT
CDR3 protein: CASTEETVQAGELFF